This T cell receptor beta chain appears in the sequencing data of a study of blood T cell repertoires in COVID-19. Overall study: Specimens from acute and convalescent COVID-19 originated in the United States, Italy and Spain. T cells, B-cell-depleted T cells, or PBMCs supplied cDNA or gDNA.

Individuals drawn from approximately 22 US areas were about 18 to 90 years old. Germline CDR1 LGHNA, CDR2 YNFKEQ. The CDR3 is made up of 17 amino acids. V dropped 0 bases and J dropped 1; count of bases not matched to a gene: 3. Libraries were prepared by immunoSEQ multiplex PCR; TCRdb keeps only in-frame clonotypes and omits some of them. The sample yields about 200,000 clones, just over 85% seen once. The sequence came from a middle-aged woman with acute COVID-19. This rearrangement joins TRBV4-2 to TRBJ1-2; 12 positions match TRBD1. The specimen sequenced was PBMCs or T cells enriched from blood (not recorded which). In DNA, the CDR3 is TGTGCCAGCAGCCAAGATCGGGACAGGGGGCGTAACTATGGCTACACCTTC. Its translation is CASSQDRDRGRNYGYTF.